Below are 19 T cell receptor beta chains sequenced from a single sample in a study of Ad26.COV2.S vaccination and SARS-CoV-2 variants (dated by TCRdb to the early 2020s). Interpreted using the paper, the treatment or condition label stands for: about 20 received Ad26.COV2.S at low or high dose, single or two shots; about 5 received placebo; per-sample allocation not given. For vaccine and placebo recipients, the sequenced repertoires came from samples collected on day 63 after the first injection. The library was prepared using the immunoSEQ multiplex PCR assay. The immuneACCESS repertoire file appears here via TCRdb, limited to in-frame rearrangements. These files lack a portion of the clones; in checked studies, under half of the deficit traces to unresolved V genes, and the cause of the others is not known. Within this sample are approximately 420,000 clones, with more than 85% of them counted one time only. The leading ten clones occupy roughly 3.5% of the sample.

Here the sequenced sample was peripheral blood, taken in a trial of Ad26.COV2.S vaccine versus placebo. All receptors come from a person between 18 and 60 years old who received the Ad26.COV2.S COVID-19 vaccine or a placebo.

The V gene is TRBV6-1, the J gene TRBJ1-1, with 8 bases aligning to TRBD1. The CDR3 extends over 15 amino acids. Germline V CDR1 and CDR2: MNHNS, SASEGT. Trimming cost V 1 base and J 1 base; bases outside gene matches: 2. The CDR3 sequence: CASSEGGTGNTEAFF. In DNA, the CDR3 is TGTGCCAGCAGTGAAGGAGGGACAGGGAACACTGAAGCTTTCTTT.

This chain connects TRBV7-9 to TRBJ1-6, with D tentatively TRBD1 (6 bases). Trimming removed 1 base at V and 1 base at J, with 8 bases between. CDR1 and CDR2 from the germline V gene are SEHNR and FQNEAQ (reference sequence). The CDR3 runs to 16 residues. CDR3 loop: CASSLGGHSYNSPLHF. The CDR3 DNA reads as TGTGCCAGCAGCTTAGGGGGGCATTCCTATAATTCACCCCTCCACTTT.

This chain uses TRBV6-5 with TRBJ1-1; D gene unclear. The germline gives CDR1 MNHEY, CDR2 SVGAGI. The length of the CDR3 is 14 residues. The germline V and J ends were trimmed by 2 bases and 7 bases, with 14 bases remaining between them. CDR3 nucleotide sequence: TGTGCCAGCAGTTACAGTCTAACCGAAGATGAAGCTTTCTTT. It is translated as CASSYSLTEDEAFF.

The chain employs TRBV30 and TRBJ1-2, with 9 bases identical to TRBD1. The CDR3 contains 15 residues. Germline V gene data show CDR1 as GTSNPN and CDR2 as SVGIG (reference sequence). Germline trimming cut 4 bases from V and 3 bases from J; bases unmatched to any gene: 9. In nucleotides, the CDR3 is TGTGCCTGGACTAACCTCGGGACAGGGCACTATGGCTACACCTTC. Translated: CAWTNLGTGHYGYTF.

J is TRBJ1-5 and V is TRBV7-8, with D unresolved. The length of the CDR3 is 13 residues. Germline V CDR1 and CDR2: SGHVS, FQNEAQ. V was trimmed by 5 bases and J by 4 bases, leaving 9 bases between them. The CDR3 reads CASSLNMNQPQHF. DNA of the CDR3: TGTGCCAGCAGCCTGAACATGAATCAGCCCCAGCATTTT. Full variable domain (missing parts from reference TRBV7-8 and TRBJ1-5): GAGVSQSPRYKVAKRGQDVALRCDPISGHVSLFWYQQALGQGPEFLTYFQNEAQLDKSGLPSDRFFAERPEGSVSTLKIQRTQQEDSAVYLCASSLNMNQPQHFGDGTRLSIL.

This clone was counted between two and nine times. The V gene is TRBV7-9, the J gene TRBJ2-2; tentative D call: TRBD1 (5 bases). This CDR3 has 17 amino acids. The germline V and J ends were trimmed by 2 bases and 0 bases, with 13 bases remaining between them. Germline CDR1 SEHNR, CDR2 FQNEAQ (reference sequence). The CDR3 DNA sequence: TGTGCCAGCAGCTTAATGAAAGGGGTAGCGAACACCGGGGAGCTGTTTTTT. Its translation: CASSLMKGVANTGELFF.

The CDR3 DNA reads as TGCGCCAGCAGCCCTTCCGTGGAGGAGCTCGTCACTGAAGCTTTCTTT. Residues: CASSPSVEELVTEAFF. The V and J genes are TRBV4-3 and TRBJ1-1; D unresolved. In germline, CDR1 is LGHNA, CDR2 YSLEER. This CDR3 spans 16 amino acids. Trimming removed 4 bases from V and 4 bases from J, with 19 bases in between.

This clone was recorded a few times. This rearrangement joins TRBV7-9 to TRBJ1-3; the D gene is possibly TRBD1 (5 bases). CDR3 size: 14 residues. CDR1 SEHNR and CDR2 FQNEAQ come from the germline V gene (reference sequence). V was clipped by 2 bases and J by 10 bases, with 15 bases between them. The CDR3 nucleotides read TGTGCCAGCAGCTTACGGCAGGGAGAAACGACCATATATTTT. As protein: CASSLRQGETTIYF.

V usage is TRBV11-2 and J usage is TRBJ2-3; D not certain. The CDR3 covers 13 residues. Trimming took 1 base from V and 4 from J, leaving 6 bases between them. CDR1 and CDR2 from the germline V gene are SGHAT and FQNNGV. The CDR3 region has the DNA TGTGCCAGCAGCTTAGTCCGAGCAGATACGCAGTATTTT. Protein sequence: CASSLVRADTQYF.

The rearrangement uses TRBV5-8 and TRBJ2-5; 7 positions match TRBD1. Unmatched junction bases numbered 1, after V lost 5 bases and J lost 3 bases. This CDR3 has 12 amino acids. Germline loops: CDR1 SGHTS, CDR2 YDEGEE. The CDR3 region has the DNA TGTGCCAGCAGAGGGGGCGAAGAGACCCAGTACTTC. Translation gives CASRGGEETQYF.

The chain uses TRBV4-1 and TRBJ1-2, with a possible D match to TRBD1 (6 bases). Trimming removed 3 bases from V and 5 bases from J, with 16 bases in between. The CDR3 extends over 15 amino acids. Germline CDR1 is MGHRA and CDR2 is YSYEKL. In DNA form, the CDR3 reads TGCGCCAGCAGCCAGATGGGACAAGGTGGTTATGGCTACACCTTC. This encodes CASSQMGQGGYGYTF.

The rearrangement joins TRBV27 to TRBJ1-5, with no clear D. CDR1 MNHEY and CDR2 SMNVEV come from the germline V gene (reference sequence). CDR3 length equals 13 residues. Trimming took 2 bases from V and 1 from J, leaving 3 bases between them. The CDR3 nucleotides read TGTGCCAGCAGTTTAGAGAGCAATCAGCCCCAGCATTTT. Protein product: CASSLESNQPQHF.

This chain connects TRBV27 to TRBJ1-2; 8 nucleotides align to TRBD1. V trimming: 8 bases; J trimming: 8 bases; junction bases outside the gene matches: 13. The CDR3 contains 14 residues. Per germline, CDR1 MNHEY and CDR2 SMNVEV (reference sequence). In DNA form, the CDR3 reads TGTGCCAGCGCAAGAGTCCCAGGGGGCGAGGGCTACACCTTC. This gives the protein CASARVPGGEGYTF.

The rearrangement links TRBV24-1 to TRBJ2-1; D possibly matches TRBD1 or TRBD2 (5 bases each). V was pared by 4 bases and J by 6 bases, with 12 bases between. The CDR3 is 14 amino acids. Germline V gene sequence: CDR1 KGHDR, CDR2 SFDVKD. CDR3 protein: CATSDPRGGNEQFF. The DNA for the CDR3 is TGTGCCACCAGTGACCCGAGGGGTGGCAATGAGCAGTTCTTC.

The V call is TRBV10-3, the J call TRBJ2-5; D perhaps matches TRBD1 (6 bases). V was cut by 3 bases and J by 5 bases, with 10 bases left in between. Looked up from germline, CDR1 is ENHRY and CDR2 is SYGVKD. The CDR3 covers 13 residues. The CDR3 nucleotides are TGTGCCATCAGTGATGATAGGGGGGAGACCCAGTACTTC. It encodes CAISDDRGETQYF.

The V call is TRBV6-8, the J call TRBJ2-3; 7 bases are shared with TRBD2. Germline-derived CDR1 and CDR2 are MNHGY and SAAAGT. This CDR3 spans 17 amino acids. J lost 2 bases, V lost 10 bases, and 18 bases had no gene match. The CDR3 sequence is CANGPPLWGDYTDTQYF. As DNA, the CDR3 is TGTGCCAACGGTCCACCACTCTGGGGGGACTACACAGATACGCAGTATTTT.

This chain connects TRBV9 to TRBJ1-1; D is ambiguous. CDR1 is SGDLS and CDR2 is YYNGEE in the germline V gene. The V end was cut by 0 bases, the J end by 2 bases, with 8 bases between. This CDR3 region has 14 residues. CDR3 amino acids: CASSVGPENTEAFF. The DNA of the CDR3 is TGTGCCAGCAGCGTAGGGCCAGAAAACACTGAAGCTTTCTTT. Supplemented by reference TRBV9 and TRBJ1-1, the full variable domain reads DSGVTQTPKHLITATGQRVTLRCSPRSGDLSVYWYQQSLDQGLQFLIQYYNGEERAKGNILERFSAQQFPDLHSELNLSSLELGDSALYFCASSVGPENTEAFFGQGTRLTVV.

Of note for this clone: Within the sample, other DNA sequences also encode this same CDR3. The chain uses TRBV5-1 and TRBJ2-6; tentative D call: TRBD1 (5 bases). The germline CDR1 and CDR2 sequences are SGHRS and YFSETQ. The CDR3 spans 15 residues. Deletions cut 0 bases from V and 1 base from J, with 5 bases between. In DNA, the CDR3 is TGCGCCAGCAGCTTGGAGGGGTCTGGGGCCAACGTCCTGACTTTC. This translates into CASSLEGSGANVLTF.

The chain combines TRBV5-1 with TRBJ1-5, with D perhaps matching TRBD1 (5 bases). CDR3 length: 14 residues. Trimming removed 0 bases at V and 9 bases at J, with 13 bases between. CDR1 SGHRS and CDR2 YFSETQ come from the germline V gene. CDR3 DNA: TGCGCCAGCAGCTTGGCCCCAGGGAGTCCGCCCCAGCATTTT. This gives the protein CASSLAPGSPPQHF. Using reference TRBV5-1 and TRBJ1-5 for the parts outside the CDR3, the full variable domain is KAGVTQTPRYLIKTRGQQVTLSCSPISGHRSVSWYQQTPGQGLQFLFEYFSETQRNKGNFPGRFSGRQFSNSRSEMNVSTLELGDSALYLCASSLAPGSPPQHFGDGTRLSIL.